This note documents a single T cell receptor beta chain sequence. The antigen is undetermined. Per the study methods: Junction-only sequences without quality scores came from ImmunoSEQ, so filtering differed. Data came from immunoSEQ multiplex PCR; TCRdb stores just in-frame clones and leaves some out. The V and J calls and clone size come from that table; D and trimming were worked out from the DNA. This repertoire shows 1.6 million or so clones, less than 99% found once; its top ten account for approximately 0.38%. CDR1 is MGHDK, CDR2 SYGVNS, per germline. CDR3 length: 13 residues. Trimming took off 3 bases at V and 2 bases at J, with 5 bases between the two ends. The sample originates from a study of shared clonotypes between healthy human individuals. The split of CD4+ cells yielded CD45RA+ naive and CD45RA-negative memory subsets. Whole-study results and caveats: Some naive CD4 clonotypes, around 5%, turned up in common across four donors. Non-shared clonotypes had lower generation probabilities than clonotypes shared by all four sorted-subset donors.

The material sequenced was naive CD4+ T cells sorted from blood. Subset indicated: CD45RA+ positively selected. The chain carries TRBV25-1 and TRBJ2-1; D gene uncertain. This receptor was obtained from a man younger than 40 in good health. The CDR3 DNA is TGTGCCAGCAGTGAGTCGGCCTACAATGAGCAGTTCTTC. Protein sequence: CASSESAYNEQFF.